The 31 T cell receptor beta chains in this list originate from one sample, sequenced in a study of T cell responses to AZD1222 COVID-19 vaccine. Profiling relied on immunoSEQ multiplex PCR, and the TCRdb table lists in-frame clones only, not all of them. Of approximately 150,000 clones listed, about 90% were seen once; the top ten hold 1% to 1.4%. The material sequenced was peripheral blood, taken 28 days after the second AZD1222 dose. Receptors were obtained from an adult who received the AZD1222 COVID-19 vaccine.

The chain has TRBV5-1 and TRBJ1-3, with D perhaps TRBD1 (6 bases). The germline V gene encodes CDR1 SGHRS and CDR2 YFSETQ. V dropped 4 bases and J dropped 1 base, with 12 bases sitting between them. CDR3 length: 15 amino acids. CDR3 in DNA: TGCGCCAGCAGCGCAGGGGAAGGATCTGGAAACACCATATATTTT. Amino acid sequence: CASSAGEGSGNTIYF.

The chain joins TRBV30 to TRBJ1-2; tentative D call: TRBD1 (6 bases). The CDR3 loop spans 14 amino acids. Germline-derived CDR1 and CDR2 are GTSNPN and SVGIG (reference sequence). V gave up 7 bases and J gave up 2 bases, with 17 bases separating them. The CDR3 loop is CAYTPTGYNYGYTF. In DNA, the CDR3 is TGTGCCTACACGCCCACAGGGTACAACTATGGCTACACCTTC. The complete variable domain, with remaining parts taken from reference TRBV30 and TRBJ1-2, reads SQTIHQWPATLVQPVGSPLSLECTVEGTSNPNLYWYRQAAGRGLQLLFYSVGIGQISSEVPQNLSASRPQDRQFILSSKKLLLSDSGFYLCAYTPTGYNYGYTFGSGTRLTVV.

The chain has TRBV9 and TRBJ2-5, with a weak D call TRBD1 (6 bases). The V and J ends lost 3 bases and 1 base respectively, with 10 bases between them. This CDR3 comprises 14 residues. Germline loops: CDR1 SGDLS, CDR2 YYNGEE. The CDR3 nucleotides are TGTGCCAGCAGCGACCGGACAGCCCAAGAGACCCAGTACTTC. Its translation: CASSDRTAQETQYF.

In its sample, this clone was seen once. The chain links TRBV2 to TRBJ2-1; 7 bases match TRBD2. The CDR3 extends over 14 amino acids. After removal of 8 bases from V and 6 bases from J, the junction contained 10 bases not matched to a gene. The V gene's germline CDR1 is SNHLY and CDR2 FYNNEI. CDR3 amino acids: CASLRASGFNEQFF. The CDR3 DNA reads as TGTGCCAGCCTTAGGGCTAGCGGATTCAATGAGCAGTTCTTC.

The chain employs TRBV7-2 and TRBJ2-2; TRBD2 agrees at 9 bases. The CDR3 covers 14 residues. CDR1 and CDR2 (germline): SGHTA, FQGNSA. V was clipped by 3 bases and J by 5 bases; unmatched bases: 1. The CDR3 bases are TGTGCCAGCAGCTTGCGGGGGGGGACCGGGGAGCTGTTTTTT. This gives the protein CASSLRGGTGELFF.

This clone has only a few counts. This rearrangement joins TRBV10-3 to TRBJ1-2; no clear D gene. Germline CDR1 ENHRY, CDR2 SYGVKD. V shed 0 bases and J shed 5 bases, with 10 bases lying between them. The CDR3 spans 14 residues. CDR3 DNA sequence: TGTGCCATCAGTGAGTCAAATGCGCGTTATGGCTACACCTTC. It encodes CAISESNARYGYTF.

J is TRBJ1-1 and V is TRBV30; 9 nucleotides agree with TRBD1. J lost 6 bases, V lost 0 bases, and 2 bases had no gene match. Germline loops: CDR1 GTSNPN, CDR2 SVGIG (reference sequence). The CDR3 has 13 amino acids. In nucleotides, the CDR3 is TGTGCCTGGAGTGTGCGACAGGGGGCTGAAGCTTTCTTT. Translation: CAWSVRQGAEAFF.

The V and J genes are TRBV5-1 and TRBJ1-3; 7 bases match TRBD1. The germline gives CDR1 SGHRS, CDR2 YFSETQ. The CDR3 length is 15 residues. V lost 4 bases and J lost 0; bases outside the gene matches: 4. CDR3 in amino acids: CASSPGTDSGNTIYF. The DNA of the CDR3 is TGCGCCAGCAGCCCGGGGACAGACTCTGGAAACACCATATATTTT.

V is TRBV10-2 and J is TRBJ1-2, with D possibly matching TRBD1 (6 bases). CDR3 length equals 18 residues. Trimming cost V 1 base and J 3 bases, with 21 bases left between them. Germline V gives CDR1 WSHSY, CDR2 SAAADI. The CDR3 DNA reads TGCGCCAGCAGTGAGTTATTCACAGGGCCCCATTCCGACTATGGCTACACCTTC. Translating gives CASSELFTGPHSDYGYTF.

V gene TRBV4-1 combines with J gene TRBJ1-3, with 9 bases lining up with TRBD1. Trimming removed 1 base from V and 3 bases from J; junction bases left unmatched: 10. Germline V lookup: CDR1 MGHRA, CDR2 YSYEKL. The CDR3 length is 18 residues. In DNA form, the CDR3 reads TGCGCCAGCAGCCAAGGGGGGGGACAGGGAGCCTTTGGAAACACCATATATTTT. Translation: CASSQGGGQGAFGNTIYF.

This clone was detected only once. The V and J genes are TRBV2 and TRBJ2-1, with a tentative D call TRBD1 (5 bases). The CDR3 loop spans 15 amino acids. Trimming removed 6 bases from V and 2 bases from J, with 14 bases in between. Germline CDR1 reads SNHLY; CDR2 reads FYNNEI. The CDR3 reads CASRNYRTTYNEQFF. The CDR3 DNA sequence: TGTGCCAGCAGAAACTACAGGACCACCTACAATGAGCAGTTCTTC.

This chain links TRBV21-1 with TRBJ2-6; the tabulated D call, TRBD2, remains unverified against the DNA. TRBV21-1 is classified as a pseudogene. The CDR3 covers 17 residues. The CDR3 loop is CASSTQRGSSGANVLTF. Here the CDR3 DNA reads TGTGCCAGCAGCACCCAGCGCGGAAGCTCTGGGGCCAACGTCCTGACTTTC.

The chain combines TRBV4-1 with TRBJ2-1; D ambiguous. Germline CDR1 reads MGHRA; CDR2 reads YSYEKL. There are 13 residues in the CDR3. The V gene lost 0 bases and the J gene lost 7 bases, with 7 bases spanning the gap. CDR3 coding DNA: TGCGCCAGCAGCCAAGATATGAGAAATGAGCAGTTCTTC. This gives the protein CASSQDMRNEQFF.

The J gene is TRBJ2-2, the V gene TRBV6-1; the D gene is possibly TRBD1 (5 bases). Germline assignment: CDR1 MNHNS and CDR2 SASEGT. This CDR3 is built from 18 residues. V gave up 4 bases and J gave up 2 bases, with 20 bases separating them. The CDR3 nucleotides read TGTGCCAGCAGTGGGACATCTGTAAAAAACTTAAACACCGGGGAGCTGTTTTTT. Translation gives CASSGTSVKNLNTGELFF.

V gene TRBV9 combines with J gene TRBJ1-2, with 8 bases aligning to TRBD1. V shed 4 bases, J shed 5 bases, and the junction held 10 bases outside the gene matches. This CDR3 spans 15 amino acids. In germline, CDR1 is SGDLS, CDR2 YYNGEE. The CDR3 DNA reads TGTGCCAGCAGCCCCCGACAGGGGACCCCTTATGGCTACACCTTC. Translation gives CASSPRQGTPYGYTF. The whole variable domain, filled in from reference TRBV9 and TRBJ1-2, reads DSGVTQTPKHLITATGQRVTLRCSPRSGDLSVYWYQQSLDQGLQFLIQYYNGEERAKGNILERFSAQQFPDLHSELNLSSLELGDSALYFCASSPRQGTPYGYTFGSGTRLTVV.

In nucleotides, the CDR3 is TGTGCCAGCAGTAGTCGTGGGTTTGAAAAACTGTTTTTT. The encoded protein is CASSSRGFEKLFF. This chain joins TRBV6-5 and TRBJ1-4; D is unclear. CDR1 and CDR2 from the germline V gene are MNHEY and SVGAGI. This CDR3 is built from 13 residues. V lost 5 bases and J lost 7, with 11 bases in between.

This clone has only one observation. The chain joins TRBV5-4 to TRBJ1-2; D not resolved. The V and J ends lost 1 base and 4 bases respectively, with 11 bases between them. The CDR3 spans 14 residues. Germline V gene lookup returns CDR1 SGHNT and CDR2 YYREEE (reference sequence). CDR3 coding DNA: TGTGCCAGCAGCTTGCGAGGGCAGGCCTATGGCTACACCTTC. Protein sequence: CASSLRGQAYGYTF.

V and J are TRBV20-1 and TRBJ1-2; tentatively, D is TRBD1 (5 bases). The CDR3 sequence is 13 residues long. The V end lost 3 bases, the J end lost 6 bases, and 14 bases lay between the germline ends. The germline CDR1 and CDR2 sequences are DFQATT and SNEGSKA (reference sequence). The CDR3 is CSASIGGGHGYTF. The CDR3 region has the DNA TGCAGTGCTAGTATTGGGGGAGGTCATGGCTACACCTTC.

V is TRBV9 and J is TRBJ1-2; 12 bases are shared with TRBD1. V lost 1 base and J lost 4; bases outside the gene matches: 5. The germline gives CDR1 SGDLS, CDR2 YYNGEE. The CDR3 contains 16 residues. The CDR3 sequence: CASSVTGTGGPYGYTF. In nucleotides, the CDR3 is TGTGCCAGCAGCGTAACCGGGACAGGGGGCCCCTATGGCTACACCTTC.

The rearrangement links TRBV15 to TRBJ2-3, with 8 bases identical to TRBD2. After removal of 0 bases from V and 1 base from J, the junction contained 0 bases not matched to a gene. Germline assignment: CDR1 LNHNV and CDR2 YYDKDF (reference sequence). This CDR3 comprises 15 residues. This CDR3 reads CATSRERGGTDTQYF. The CDR3 bases are TGTGCCACCAGCAGAGAGCGGGGGGGCACAGATACGCAGTATTTT.

For the CDR3, the DNA is TGTGCCAGCAGCAATGGGCCAGACGCCTTC. Translation: CASSNGPDAF. V gene TRBV21-1 combines with J gene TRBJ1-2; TRBD1, the table's D call, lacks a check against the DNA. TRBV21-1 is listed as a pseudogene. The CDR3 covers 10 residues.

The J gene is TRBJ1-5, the V gene TRBV7-9; D remains ambiguous. Trimming took off 4 bases at V and 6 bases at J, with 13 bases between the two ends. Germline CDR1 is SEHNR and CDR2 is FQNEAQ (reference sequence). This CDR3 is built from 14 residues. CDR3 DNA: TGTGCCAGCAGCTCGACGGGATTTAGTCAGCCCCAGCATTTT. Translating gives CASSSTGFSQPQHF. The full variable domain, its missing parts supplied by reference TRBV7-9 and TRBJ1-5, is DTGVSQNPRHKITKRGQNVTFRCDPISEHNRLYWYRQTLGQGPEFLTYFQNEAQLEKSRLLSDRFSAERPKGSFSTLEIQRTEQGDSAMYLCASSSTGFSQPQHFGDGTRLSIL.

This clone appeared a single time. As DNA, the CDR3 is TGTGCCAGCAGCCAACAGGGAGACACTGAAGCTTTCTTT. It encodes CASSQQGDTEAFF. This rearrangement joins TRBV3-1 (or the pseudogene TRBV3-2) to TRBJ1-1, with D possibly TRBD1 on 5 matching bases. Germline assignment: CDR1 LGHDT and CDR2 YNNKEL (reference sequence). The CDR3 has 13 amino acids. V was cut by 2 bases and J by 3 bases, with 7 bases left in between.

The chain joins TRBV6-6 to TRBJ2-7; TRBD1 matches at 7 bases. V lost 2 bases and J lost 5; bases outside the gene matches: 9. There are 15 residues in the CDR3. Germline V gene data show CDR1 as MNHNY and CDR2 as SVGAGI (reference sequence). The CDR3 region has the DNA TGTGCCAGCAGTTACGGACAGGCCACGAGGGACGAGCAGTACTTC. Its protein product is CASSYGQATRDEQYF.

This chain joins TRBV2 and TRBJ1-6; possible D gene TRBD1, 5 bases. The germline CDR1 and CDR2 sequences are SNHLY and FYNNEI. This CDR3 spans 14 amino acids. V gave up 2 bases and J gave up 7 bases, with 9 bases separating them. The CDR3 sequence: CASSERDGNSPLHF. DNA of the CDR3: TGTGCCAGCAGTGAAAGGGACGGGAATTCACCCCTCCACTTT.

The chain employs TRBV7-9 and TRBJ2-7, with D tentatively TRBD1 or TRBD2 (5 bases each). The CDR3 totals 13 residues. CDR1 and CDR2 from the germline V gene are SEHNR and FQNEAQ (reference sequence). The ends were cut back, 5 bases at V and 6 bases at J, with 14 bases in the middle. The CDR3 spells CASSSDGAAEQYF. The CDR3 nucleotides are TGTGCCAGCAGCAGCGACGGGGCGGCCGAGCAGTACTTC.

The chain combines TRBV9 with TRBJ1-2; possibly TRBD1 for D (6 bases). Germline values: CDR1 SGDLS, CDR2 YYNGEE. There are 14 residues in the CDR3. Trimming pared 3 bases from V and 4 bases from J, leaving 13 bases between. The CDR3 spells CASSGGGASYGYTF. The CDR3 nucleotides read TGTGCCAGCAGCGGCGGGGGGGCCAGCTATGGCTACACCTTC. Looking up the rest from reference TRBV9 and TRBJ1-2 gives the full variable domain: DSGVTQTPKHLITATGQRVTLRCSPRSGDLSVYWYQQSLDQGLQFLIQYYNGEERAKGNILERFSAQQFPDLHSELNLSSLELGDSALYFCASSGGGASYGYTFGSGTRLTVV.

The V call is TRBV6-1, the J call TRBJ2-5; D might be TRBD1 (6 bases). Trimming removed 2 bases at V and 5 bases at J, with 6 bases between. Germline V gene sequence: CDR1 MNHNS, CDR2 SASEGT. The CDR3 totals 12 residues. CDR3: CASSEQGETQYF. CDR3 DNA: TGTGCCAGCAGTGAACAGGGGGAGACCCAGTACTTC.

CDR3 coding DNA: TGCGCCAGCAGCTTGGAGGCAGGGCTCACAGATACGCAGTATTTT. The encoded protein is CASSLEAGLTDTQYF. This chain links TRBV5-1 with TRBJ2-3; a possible D gene is TRBD1 (5 bases). The germline V and J ends were trimmed by 0 bases and 2 bases, with 10 bases remaining between them. The CDR3 has 15 amino acids. Germline V gene sequence: CDR1 SGHRS, CDR2 YFSETQ.

This clone occurred a few times. The rearrangement uses TRBV21-1 and TRBJ1-1; whether TRBD1, the table's D call, matches the DNA was not checked. TRBV21-1 is reported as a pseudogene. The CDR3 extends over 14 amino acids. The CDR3 sequence: CASLPLGQQFEAFF. CDR3 in DNA: TGTGCCAGCCTCCCCCTGGGACAGCAATTTGAAGCTTTCTTT.

This chain uses TRBV5-4 with TRBJ1-2; D is unclear. CDR3 length: 13 residues. Germline CDR1 reads SGHNT; CDR2 reads YYREEE (reference sequence). Trimming took 0 bases from V and 4 from J, leaving 7 bases between them. The CDR3 spells CASSLADRYGYTF. The CDR3 DNA reads as TGTGCCAGCAGCTTGGCAGACCGCTATGGCTACACCTTC.